This TCR beta chain was profiled in a study of cytomegalovirus exposure and HLA in healthy donors. Primers for the PCR totalled 60 Vbeta and 13 Jbeta. Profiling relied on immunoSEQ multiplex PCR, and the TCRdb table lists in-frame clones only, not all of them. Seen here are 150,000 or so clones, 80% to 90% observed once, and the top ten hold about 0.76%. The CDR3 sequence is 15 residues long. From germline, CDR1 is SEHNR and CDR2 FQNEAQ (reference sequence). Notes on this clone: The junction does not match germline at one end; this may be a read error.

What was sequenced was PBMCs. The TCR sequence derives from a woman younger than 35 in good health and CMV-seronegative. The V and J genes are TRBV7-9 and TRBJ2-5, with 8 bases matching TRBD2. The CDR3 is CSSSHSTPGGETQYF. CDR3 coding DNA: TGTTCCAGCAGCCATTCGACTCCGGGAGGGGAGACCCAGTACTTC.